This TCR beta chain was retrieved from a study of vaccination effects on CD4 cells after COVID-19. Findings and caveats of the study: Clones arising from infection and from vaccination showed marked clonal contraction late after vaccination.

Here immunoSEQ multiplex PCR was the method, and the copy in TCRdb shows in-frame clones only, minus some. The sample comprises about 55,000 clones, more than 60% of which are singletons, and around 18% rests with the top ten. Sequencing in the ViraFEST assay came after antigen-specific CD4+ T cells had been expanded with viral peptide pools, which were used to stimulate PBMC. The culture ran for roughly 10 days before CD4+ T cells were isolated. All vaccine recipients tested negative for nucleocapsid antibodies and had never contracted SARS-CoV-2 infection. Cultures received IL-2 medium that replaced half the medium on days 3 and 7. As to this clone: What it binds is not known.

V was shortened by 4 bases and J by 1 base, with 7 bases between the two germline ends. This CDR3 is built from 13 residues. Germline V lookup: CDR1 SGHVS, CDR2 FNYEAQ. This clonotype was obtained from a human donor who received a COVID-19 vaccine. Sequences were derived from CD4+ T cells from PBMCs cultured with SARS-CoV-2 spike peptides, sampled before COVID-19 vaccination. The chain couples TRBV7-6 to TRBJ1-1; D is uncertain. CDR3 nucleotides: TGTGCCAGCAGCTCCCGTGAGAACACTGAAGCTTTCTTT. This encodes CASSSRENTEAFF.